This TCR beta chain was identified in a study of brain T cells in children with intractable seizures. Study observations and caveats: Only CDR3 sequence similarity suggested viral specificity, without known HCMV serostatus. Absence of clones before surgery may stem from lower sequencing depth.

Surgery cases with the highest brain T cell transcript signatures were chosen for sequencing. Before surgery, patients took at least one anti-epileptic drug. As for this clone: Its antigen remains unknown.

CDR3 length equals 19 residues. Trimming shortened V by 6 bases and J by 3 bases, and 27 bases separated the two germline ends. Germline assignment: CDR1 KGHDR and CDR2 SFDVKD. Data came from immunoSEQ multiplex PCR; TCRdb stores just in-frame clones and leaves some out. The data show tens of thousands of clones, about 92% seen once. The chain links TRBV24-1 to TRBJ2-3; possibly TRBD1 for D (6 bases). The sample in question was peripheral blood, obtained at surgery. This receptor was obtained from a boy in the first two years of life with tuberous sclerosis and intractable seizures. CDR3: CATSSCQLVEYRVTDTQYF. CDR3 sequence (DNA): TGTGCCACCAGTTCTTGTCAATTAGTCGAATACAGGGTTACAGATACGCAGTATTTT.